Only a few counts were recorded for the clone carrying this T cell receptor (beta chain). Its antigen is currently unknown. TCRdb passed the RT-PCR reads through MiXCR, listing each CDR3 protein once. The table lists more than 150,000 distinct CDR3 sequences, about a tenth of them singletons. The data were obtained in a study of response to subunit inactivated influenza vaccine. Study-level results: New T cells are recruited in small numbers by each seasonal influenza vaccination, according to the authors' suggestion.

Per germline, CDR1 SGDLS and CDR2 YYNGEE. The CDR3 contains 15 residues. After removal of 4 bases from V and 0 bases from J, the junction contained 7 bases not matched to a gene. The source of this sequence is a man between 45 and 60 years old who received an inactivated influenza vaccine. This sample comprised non-naive T cells sorted from PBMCs, obtained on the day of vaccination. The rearrangement joins TRBV9 to TRBJ2-7; 7 bases map to TRBD1. The CDR3 sequence is CASSPTGHRSYEQYF. DNA of the CDR3: TGTGCCAGCAGCCCGACAGGGCACCGCTCCTACGAGCAGTACTTC.